The rows below give T cell receptor beta chains drawn from one sample of a study of vaccination effects on CD4 cells after COVID-19. These receptors lack a known antigen. Here immunoSEQ multiplex PCR was the method, and the copy in TCRdb shows in-frame clones only, minus some. This sample carries approximately 19,000 clones, under 75% of them seen once, and the ten largest clones take 35% to 45%. Sequencing was performed on CD4+ T cells from PBMCs cultured with a peptide pool, taken before COVID-19 vaccination. The receptors derive from a human donor who had a prior SARS-CoV-2 infection. The CDR3 runs from the conserved cysteine through the conserved F or W. Each record gives: clone size, J gene, V gene, D gene, CDR3 DNA, CDR3 protein. The D gene is left open where the match is weak. Clone size appears in some rows only: once, few, many, or a class for an expanded clone.

clone_size: .; j_call: TRBJ1-5; v_call: TRBV13; d_call: TRBD1; cdr3_nt: TGTGCCAGCAGCTACGGACAGGGGGCTCAGCCCCAGCATTTT; cdr3_aa: CASSYGQGAQPQHF
clone_size: .; j_call: TRBJ1-6; v_call: TRBV19; d_call: .; cdr3_nt: TGTGCCAGTAGTCTTGGACAGCATTACTCCTATAATTCACCCCTCCACTTT; cdr3_aa: CASSLGQHYSYNSPLHF
clone_size: few; j_call: TRBJ2-7; v_call: TRBV2; d_call: .; cdr3_nt: TGTGCCAGCAGTGAAGCGGGAGCTTCCGAGCAGTACTTC; cdr3_aa: CASSEAGASEQYF
clone_size: .; j_call: TRBJ1-3; v_call: TRBV5-6; d_call: TRBD1; cdr3_nt: TGTGCCAGCACCAAGGACAGGGGGCTAGGAAACACCATATATTTT; cdr3_aa: CASTKDRGLGNTIYF
clone_size: .; j_call: TRBJ2-5; v_call: TRBV11-2; d_call: .; cdr3_nt: TGTGCCAGCAGCTTAGATCGGGGGAGCCCTACCCAGTACTTC; cdr3_aa: CASSLDRGSPTQYF
clone_size: .; j_call: TRBJ2-7; v_call: TRBV6-5; d_call: TRBD1; cdr3_nt: TGTGCCAGCAGTTATAGACAGGGACCCTACGAGCAGTACTTC; cdr3_aa: CASSYRQGPYEQYF
clone_size: .; j_call: TRBJ2-3; v_call: TRBV2; d_call: .; cdr3_nt: TGTGCCACTGGGCGGACTACAGCTAGAGATACGCAGTATTTT; cdr3_aa: CATGRTTARDTQYF
clone_size: .; j_call: TRBJ1-2; v_call: TRBV28; d_call: .; cdr3_nt: TGTGCCAGCGGATTTATCGGGCTACGGGATGGCTACACCTTC; cdr3_aa: CASGFIGLRDGYTF
clone_size: .; j_call: TRBJ1-2; v_call: TRBV6-1; d_call: TRBD1; cdr3_nt: TGTGCCAGCAGTGAAGCTACAGGCAGGGGGCCCTATGGCTACACCTTC; cdr3_aa: CASSEATGRGPYGYTF
clone_size: few; j_call: TRBJ2-1; v_call: TRBV5-6; d_call: TRBD1; cdr3_nt: TGTGCCAGCAGCTTAACAGGGGCCAACCTCTACAATGAGCAGTTCTTC; cdr3_aa: CASSLTGANLYNEQFF
clone_size: .; j_call: TRBJ2-5; v_call: TRBV3-1/TRBV3-2; d_call: TRBD1; cdr3_nt: TGTGCCAGCAGCCGAGGGACAGTCCAAGAGACCCAGTACTTC; cdr3_aa: CASSRGTVQETQYF
clone_size: once; j_call: TRBJ2-1; v_call: TRBV23-1; d_call: TRBD2; cdr3_nt: TGCGCCAGCAGTATTCCCCCTAGCGGGAGGTCCTACAATGAGCAGTTCTTC; cdr3_aa: CASSIPPSGRSYNEQFF
clone_size: once; j_call: TRBJ2-5; v_call: TRBV28; d_call: .; cdr3_nt: TGTGCCAGCAGTTTTATTCCCGACGGTGAGACCCAGTACTTC; cdr3_aa: CASSFIPDGETQYF
clone_size: few; j_call: TRBJ1-6; v_call: TRBV5-1; d_call: TRBD1; cdr3_nt: TGCGCCAGCAGCCAAGGGGACAGTTCACCCCTCCACTTT; cdr3_aa: CASSQGDSSPLHF
clone_size: few; j_call: TRBJ2-1; v_call: TRBV5-4; d_call: TRBD2; cdr3_nt: TGTGCCAGCACCAAATGGGGGAGGGATTGGTATGAGCAGTTCTTC; cdr3_aa: CASTKWGRDWYEQFF
clone_size: .; j_call: TRBJ2-5; v_call: TRBV9; d_call: TRBD2; cdr3_nt: TGTGCCAGCAGCCCAGGACTAGCGGGAGTCCATCAAGAGACCCAGTACTTC; cdr3_aa: CASSPGLAGVHQETQYF
clone_size: .; j_call: TRBJ1-3; v_call: TRBV19; d_call: TRBD1; cdr3_nt: TGTGCCAGTGTTCAGGGGGCGGGTGAGCGAAACACCATATATTTT; cdr3_aa: CASVQGAGERNTIYF
clone_size: .; j_call: TRBJ1-1; v_call: TRBV30; d_call: .; cdr3_nt: TGTGCCTGGAACCGACAGATGAGGAACACTGAAGCTTTCTTT; cdr3_aa: CAWNRQMRNTEAFF
clone_size: few; j_call: TRBJ2-7; v_call: TRBV5-1; d_call: TRBD1; cdr3_nt: TGCGCCAGCAGCTTGTTGGGCTTAGGGACAGGGACCTACGAGCAGTACTTC; cdr3_aa: CASSLLGLGTGTYEQYF
clone_size: .; j_call: TRBJ2-1; v_call: TRBV12-3/TRBV12-4; d_call: .; cdr3_nt: TGTGCCAGCAGTTTCTGGGGGGAGCAGTTCTTC; cdr3_aa: CASSFWGEQFF
clone_size: .; j_call: TRBJ1-4; v_call: TRBV5-8; d_call: .; cdr3_nt: TGTGCCAGCAGCACGTTTTTTGAGGCAACTAATGAAAAACTGTTTTTT; cdr3_aa: CASSTFFEATNEKLFF
clone_size: once; j_call: TRBJ2-3; v_call: TRBV5-1; d_call: .; cdr3_nt: TGCGCCAGCAGCGTGACAGGCACAGATACGCAGTATTTT; cdr3_aa: CASSVTGTDTQYF
clone_size: .; j_call: TRBJ1-6; v_call: TRBV5-1; d_call: .; cdr3_nt: TGCGCCAGCAGCGTTCAGGGACTTCCTAATTCACCCCTCCACTTT; cdr3_aa: CASSVQGLPNSPLHF
clone_size: once; j_call: TRBJ1-5; v_call: TRBV28; d_call: .; cdr3_nt: TGTGCCAGCAGTTCGTTAAACGGATATACGGCGCCCCAGCATTTT; cdr3_aa: CASSSLNGYTAPQHF
clone_size: .; j_call: TRBJ2-7; v_call: TRBV2; d_call: TRBD1; cdr3_nt: TGTGCCAGCAGCAGGACAGGGGGAAATGGCGAGCAGTACTTC; cdr3_aa: CASSRTGGNGEQYF
clone_size: few; j_call: TRBJ2-3; v_call: TRBV5-4; d_call: TRBD2; cdr3_nt: TGTGCCAGCAGCAACTCACTAGCGGGAGGGTACGATACGCAGTATTTT; cdr3_aa: CASSNSLAGGYDTQYF
clone_size: .; j_call: TRBJ1-2; v_call: TRBV19; d_call: .; cdr3_nt: TGTGCCAGTAGGAACAGGGAATGGAATGGCTACACCTTC; cdr3_aa: CASRNREWNGYTF
clone_size: .; j_call: TRBJ1-4; v_call: TRBV7-2; d_call: .; cdr3_nt: TGTGCCAGCAGCTTCTCGGATAATAATGAAAAACTGTTTTTT; cdr3_aa: CASSFSDNNEKLFF
clone_size: .; j_call: TRBJ2-3; v_call: TRBV2; d_call: .; cdr3_nt: TGTGCCAGTAGACAGATTAGCACAGATACGCAGTATTTT; cdr3_aa: CASRQISTDTQYF
clone_size: .; j_call: TRBJ2-4; v_call: TRBV7-2; d_call: TRBD1; cdr3_nt: TGTGCCAGCAGAAATGAACCGGGACAGGGAAACATTCAGTACTTC; cdr3_aa: CASRNEPGQGNIQYF
clone_size: .; j_call: TRBJ2-6; v_call: TRBV6-2/TRBV6-3; d_call: .; cdr3_nt: TGTGCCAGCAGTTACAGGGGCGGAAGGGCTGGGGCCAACGTCCTGACTTTC; cdr3_aa: CASSYRGGRAGANVLTF
clone_size: .; j_call: TRBJ2-7; v_call: TRBV13; d_call: .; cdr3_nt: TGTGCCAGCAGCCTAGAGCCGACCGCCTCCTACGAGCAGTACTTC; cdr3_aa: CASSLEPTASYEQYF
clone_size: .; j_call: TRBJ2-7; v_call: TRBV4-2; d_call: TRBD2; cdr3_nt: TGTGCCAGCAGCCAAGATCTGGCTAGCGGGAGCTACGAGCAGTACTTC; cdr3_aa: CASSQDLASGSYEQYF
clone_size: .; j_call: TRBJ2-3; v_call: TRBV5-1; d_call: TRBD2; cdr3_nt: TGCGCCAGCAGCCCGGTTGATAGCGGGGGGTCCGGGGATACGCAGTATTTT; cdr3_aa: CASSPVDSGGSGDTQYF
clone_size: .; j_call: TRBJ1-4; v_call: TRBV18; d_call: .; cdr3_nt: TGTGCCAGCTCACAAGGCGGGGAAAAACTGTTTTTT; cdr3_aa: CASSQGGEKLFF
clone_size: .; j_call: TRBJ2-3; v_call: TRBV5-1; d_call: .; cdr3_nt: TGCGCCAGCAGCTTGGTTGACGGACGCACAGATACGCAGTATTTT; cdr3_aa: CASSLVDGRTDTQYF
clone_size: .; j_call: TRBJ2-5; v_call: TRBV7-3; d_call: .; cdr3_nt: TGTGCCAGCAGCTTAACGTTCCAGGGAGGCCAAGAGACCCAGTACTTC; cdr3_aa: CASSLTFQGGQETQYF